The rows below give T cell receptor beta chains drawn from one sample of a study of post-analysis software for immune sequencing data. TCRdb re-analysed the PCR reads in MiXCR, keeping a single row per CDR3 protein. The data contain some 450,000 distinct CDR3 sequences, approximately 45% of them singletons. The sample consisted of blood. The receptors were gathered from a girl under 18 with multiple sclerosis. Each CDR3 is given with its conserved first and last residue. The order of the fields is clone size, J gene, D gene, CDR3 length, V gene, CDR3 protein, CDR3 DNA. A D gene is named only where the DNA matches it firmly. The listing skips clone size in some rows; elsewhere it reads once, few, many or a size class.

clone size: .
J gene: TRBJ2-2
D gene: .
CDR3 length: 15
V gene: TRBV29-1
CDR3 protein: CSVEDWETGTGELFF
CDR3 DNA: TGCAGCGTTGAAGATTGGGAGACCGGAACCGGGGAGCTGTTTTTT

clone size: .
J gene: TRBJ1-1
D gene: .
CDR3 length: 14
V gene: TRBV12-3/TRBV12-4
CDR3 protein: CASSFKTFNTEAFF
CDR3 DNA: TGTGCCAGCAGTTTTAAGACTTTTAACACTGAAGCTTTCTTT

clone size: .
J gene: TRBJ2-7
D gene: TRBD1
CDR3 length: 14
V gene: TRBV5-1
CDR3 protein: CASSSWTGIDEQYF
CDR3 DNA: TGCGCCAGCAGCTCGTGGACAGGGATCGACGAGCAGTACTTC

clone size: .
J gene: TRBJ2-7
D gene: TRBD2
CDR3 length: 17
V gene: TRBV20-1
CDR3 protein: CSVKRGSGATEYYEQYF
CDR3 DNA: TGCAGTGTCAAGCGGGGGTCGGGGGCGACTGAGTACTACGAGCAGTACTTC

clone size: .
J gene: TRBJ2-7
D gene: TRBD1
CDR3 length: 17
V gene: TRBV7-2
CDR3 protein: CASSLGTGATRLYEQYF
CDR3 DNA: TGTGCCAGCAGCCTAGGGACAGGGGCGACCAGACTCTACGAGCAGTACTTC

clone size: .
J gene: TRBJ2-1
D gene: .
CDR3 length: 14
V gene: TRBV28
CDR3 protein: CASRLQGKGNEQFF
CDR3 DNA: TGTGCCAGCAGACTCCAGGGGAAGGGCAATGAGCAGTTCTTC

clone size: few
J gene: TRBJ1-6
D gene: .
CDR3 length: 15
V gene: TRBV5-1
CDR3 protein: CASSAPGSSDSPLHF
CDR3 DNA: TGCGCCAGCAGCGCACCGGGGTCCTCGGATTCACCCCTCCACTTT

clone size: once
J gene: TRBJ2-5
D gene: TRBD1
CDR3 length: 16
V gene: TRBV15
CDR3 protein: CATSIYRGYNQETQYF
CDR3 DNA: TGTGCCACCAGCATCTACAGGGGGTACAATCAAGAGACCCAGTACTTC

clone size: few
J gene: TRBJ2-1
D gene: TRBD2
CDR3 length: 16
V gene: TRBV3-1
CDR3 protein: CASSQGGRAGGNEQFF
CDR3 DNA: TGTGCCAGCAGCCAAGGAGGTCGAGCGGGAGGCAATGAGCAGTTCTTC

clone size: .
J gene: TRBJ2-5
D gene: .
CDR3 length: 14
V gene: TRBV3-1
CDR3 protein: CASSQDHIQETQYF
CDR3 DNA: TGTGCCAGCAGCCAAGATCACATCCAAGAGACCCAGTACTTC

clone size: few
J gene: TRBJ2-1
D gene: .
CDR3 length: 13
V gene: TRBV29-1
CDR3 protein: CSVRSGQYNEQFF
CDR3 DNA: TGCAGCGTCAGATCGGGACAATACAATGAGCAGTTCTTC

clone size: once
J gene: TRBJ1-2
D gene: .
CDR3 length: 16
V gene: TRBV5-1
CDR3 protein: CASSLGSGASIYGYTF
CDR3 DNA: TGCGCCAGCAGCTTGGGGTCCGGGGCCTCGATCTATGGCTACACCTTC

clone size: .
J gene: TRBJ1-5
D gene: .
CDR3 length: 14
V gene: TRBV12-3/TRBV12-4
CDR3 protein: CASSAPGDGQPQHF
CDR3 DNA: TGTGCCAGCAGTGCCCCAGGGGATGGCCAGCCCCAGCATTTT

clone size: .
J gene: TRBJ1-1
D gene: .
CDR3 length: 13
V gene: TRBV14
CDR3 protein: CASSQDLVTEAFF
CDR3 DNA: TGTGCCAGCAGCCAAGACTTAGTCACTGAAGCTTTCTTT

clone size: .
J gene: TRBJ1-5
D gene: .
CDR3 length: 15
V gene: TRBV5-1
CDR3 protein: CASSLDGGEDQPQHF
CDR3 DNA: TGCGCCAGCAGCTTGGACGGGGGAGAGGATCAGCCCCAGCATTTT

clone size: .
J gene: TRBJ2-1
D gene: .
CDR3 length: 15
V gene: TRBV10-2
CDR3 protein: CASRAIGNSYNEQFF
CDR3 DNA: TGCGCCAGCAGGGCTATCGGGAACTCCTACAATGAGCAGTTCTTC

clone size: .
J gene: TRBJ2-1
D gene: TRBD2
CDR3 length: 15
V gene: TRBV9
CDR3 protein: CASSGRSGSMDEQFF
CDR3 DNA: TGTGCCAGCAGCGGGAGGAGCGGGAGCATGGATGAGCAGTTCTTC

clone size: .
J gene: TRBJ2-1
D gene: TRBD1
CDR3 length: 13
V gene: TRBV20-1
CDR3 protein: CSARRQGANEQFF
CDR3 DNA: TGCAGTGCTCGAAGACAGGGGGCGAATGAGCAGTTCTTC

clone size: .
J gene: TRBJ1-1
D gene: .
CDR3 length: 13
V gene: TRBV20-1
CDR3 protein: CSARARTGRQAFF
CDR3 DNA: TGCAGTGCTAGGGCCAGGACGGGTCGTCAAGCTTTCTTT

clone size: few
J gene: TRBJ2-1
D gene: .
CDR3 length: 15
V gene: TRBV9
CDR3 protein: CASSDQIDSYNEQFF
CDR3 DNA: TGTGCCAGCAGCGACCAGATCGACTCCTACAATGAGCAGTTCTTC

clone size: .
J gene: TRBJ2-1
D gene: TRBD2
CDR3 length: 18
V gene: TRBV12-3/TRBV12-4
CDR3 protein: CASSFEASGKSSYNEQFF
CDR3 DNA: TGTGCCAGCAGTTTTGAGGCTAGCGGCAAATCGAGCTACAATGAGCAGTTCTTC

clone size: .
J gene: TRBJ2-3
D gene: TRBD2
CDR3 length: 16
V gene: TRBV7-6
CDR3 protein: CASSSSGRISTDTQYF
CDR3 DNA: TGTGCCAGCAGCTCTAGCGGGAGGATTAGCACAGATACGCAGTATTTT